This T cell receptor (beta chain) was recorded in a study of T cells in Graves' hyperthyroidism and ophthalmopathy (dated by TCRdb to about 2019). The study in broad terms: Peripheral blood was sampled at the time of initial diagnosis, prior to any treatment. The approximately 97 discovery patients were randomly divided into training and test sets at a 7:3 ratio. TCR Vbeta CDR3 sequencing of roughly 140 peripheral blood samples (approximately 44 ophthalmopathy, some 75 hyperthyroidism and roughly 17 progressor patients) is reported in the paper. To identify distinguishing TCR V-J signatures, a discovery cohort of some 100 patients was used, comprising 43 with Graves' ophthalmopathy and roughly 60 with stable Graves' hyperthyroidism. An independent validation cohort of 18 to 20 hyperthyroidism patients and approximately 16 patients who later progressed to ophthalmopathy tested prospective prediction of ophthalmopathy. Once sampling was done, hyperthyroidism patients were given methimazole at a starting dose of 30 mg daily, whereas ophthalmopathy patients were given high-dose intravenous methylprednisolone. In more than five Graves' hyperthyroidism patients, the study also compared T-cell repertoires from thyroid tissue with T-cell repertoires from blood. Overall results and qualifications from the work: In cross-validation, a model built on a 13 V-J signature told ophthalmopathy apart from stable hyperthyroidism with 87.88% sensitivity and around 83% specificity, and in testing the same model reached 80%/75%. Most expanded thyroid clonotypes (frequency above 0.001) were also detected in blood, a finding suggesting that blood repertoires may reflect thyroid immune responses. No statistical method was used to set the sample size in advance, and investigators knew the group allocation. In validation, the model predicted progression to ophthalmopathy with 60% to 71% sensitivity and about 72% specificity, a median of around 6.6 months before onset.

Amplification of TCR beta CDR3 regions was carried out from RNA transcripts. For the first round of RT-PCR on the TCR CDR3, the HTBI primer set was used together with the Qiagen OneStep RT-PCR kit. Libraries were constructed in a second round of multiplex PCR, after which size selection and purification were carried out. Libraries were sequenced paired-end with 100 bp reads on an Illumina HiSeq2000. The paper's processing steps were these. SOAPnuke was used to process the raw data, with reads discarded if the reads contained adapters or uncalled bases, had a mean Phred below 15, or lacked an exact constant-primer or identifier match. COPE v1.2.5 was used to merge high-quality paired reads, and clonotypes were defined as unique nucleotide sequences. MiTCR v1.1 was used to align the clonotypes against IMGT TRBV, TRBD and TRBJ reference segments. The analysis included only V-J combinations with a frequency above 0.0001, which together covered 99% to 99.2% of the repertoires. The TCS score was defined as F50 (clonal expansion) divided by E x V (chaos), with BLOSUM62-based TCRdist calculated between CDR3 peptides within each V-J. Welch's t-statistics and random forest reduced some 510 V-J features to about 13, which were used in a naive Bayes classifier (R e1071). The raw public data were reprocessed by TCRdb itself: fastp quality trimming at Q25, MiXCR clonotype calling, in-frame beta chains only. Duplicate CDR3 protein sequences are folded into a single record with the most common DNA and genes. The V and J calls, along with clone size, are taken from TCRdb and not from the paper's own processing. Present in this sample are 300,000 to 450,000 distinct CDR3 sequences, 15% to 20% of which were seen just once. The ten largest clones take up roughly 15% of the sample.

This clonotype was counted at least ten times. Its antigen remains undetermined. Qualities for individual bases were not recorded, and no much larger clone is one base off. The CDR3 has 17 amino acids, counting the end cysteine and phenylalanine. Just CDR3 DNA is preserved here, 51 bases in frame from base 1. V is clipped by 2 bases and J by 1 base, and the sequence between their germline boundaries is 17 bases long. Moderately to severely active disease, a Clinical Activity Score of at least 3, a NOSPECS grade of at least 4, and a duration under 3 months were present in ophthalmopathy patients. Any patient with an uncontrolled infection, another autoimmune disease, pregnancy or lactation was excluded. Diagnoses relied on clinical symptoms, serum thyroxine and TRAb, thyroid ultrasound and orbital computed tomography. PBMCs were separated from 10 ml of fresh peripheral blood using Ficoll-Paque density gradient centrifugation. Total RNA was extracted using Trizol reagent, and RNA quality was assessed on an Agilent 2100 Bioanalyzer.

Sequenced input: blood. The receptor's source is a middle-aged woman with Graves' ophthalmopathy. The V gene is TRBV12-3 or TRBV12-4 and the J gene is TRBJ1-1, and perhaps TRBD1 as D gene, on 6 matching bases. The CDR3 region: CASSLHIGGRWNTEAFF. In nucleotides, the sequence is TGTGCCAGCAGTTTACATATAGGGGGACGTTGGAACACTGAAGCTTTCTTT.